This TCR beta chain was obtained from a study of blood T cell repertoires in COVID-19. Categorization into cohorts depended on clinical history that participants reported. Exposed study participants had met a COVID-19 case within 2 weeks before entry. V lost 0 bases and J 2 bases, leaving 17 bases between the germline ends. Germline CDR1 is MGHRA and CDR2 is YSYEKL. The CDR3 runs 18 residues. Produced via immunoSEQ multiplex PCR; TCRdb's table is partial and in-frame only. There are 150,000 or so clones in the sample; about nine tenths occur only once, and roughly 4% lies in the top ten. The sequenced sample was PBMCs or T cells enriched from blood (not recorded which). The V gene is TRBV4-1, the J gene TRBJ1-5, with TRBD1 as a possible D gene (6 bases). This receptor was identified in a middle-aged woman who had been exposed to COVID-19. In DNA form, the CDR3 reads TGCGCCAGCAGCCAAGATCGGGCAGGGCGGGGGCGCAATCAGCCCCAGCATTTT. Residues: CASSQDRAGRGRNQPQHF.